The 10 T cell receptor beta chains below were found in one sample sequenced in a study of CD8 T cells in ankylosing spondylitis. Study conclusions and caveats: What appeared characteristic of ankylosing spondylitis blood was a TCR beta motif of eight highly homologous variants.

Their antigen targets remain unknown. TCRdb redid the calling of the 5' RACE reads with MiXCR, one entry per CDR3 protein. This sample has about 450,000 distinct CDR3 sequences, with roughly a quarter found just once. Sample: blood, either unsorted or a sorted T cell fraction (not recorded which). These receptors were collected from a male donor with ankylosing spondylitis.

The gene calls are TRBV5-1 and TRBJ2-1; D possibly corresponds to TRBD2 (5 bases). The V end lost 0 bases, the J end lost 0 bases, and 13 bases lay between the germline ends. This CDR3 contains 17 residues. CDR1 is SGHRS and CDR2 is YFSETQ in the germline V gene. The CDR3 sequence: CASSLDLEASSYNEQFF. The DNA for the CDR3 is TGCGCCAGCAGCTTGGATCTGGAGGCCAGCTCCTACAATGAGCAGTTCTTC. The full variable domain, with the rest looked up from reference TRBV5-1 and TRBJ2-1, is KAGVTQTPRYLIKTRGQQVTLSCSPISGHRSVSWYQQTPGQGLQFLFEYFSETQRNKGNFPGRFSGRQFSNSRSEMNVSTLELGDSALYLCASSLDLEASSYNEQFFGPGTRLTVL.

On this clonotype itself: At one end the junction does not follow the germline gene, possibly because of a read error. The V call is TRBV12-3 or TRBV12-4, the J call TRBJ1-1, with D possibly being TRBD1 (6 bases). The CDR3 covers 14 residues. CDR3 region: CASSLEGGNAEAFF. In DNA form, the CDR3 reads TGTGCCAGCAGTTTGGAGGGGGGGAACGCTGAAGCTTTCTTT.

This clonotype was picked up one time. J is TRBJ1-1 and V is TRBV3-1, with 7 bases aligning to TRBD1. V trimming: 0 bases; J trimming: 3 bases; junction bases outside the gene matches: 1. The CDR3 has 14 amino acids. Germline V gene data show CDR1 as LGHDT and CDR2 as YNNKEL (reference sequence). Here the CDR3 reads CASSQERGHTEAFF. CDR3 nucleotide sequence: TGTGCCAGCAGCCAAGAAAGGGGGCACACTGAAGCTTTCTTT.

At least ten counts were recorded for this clonotype. The chain carries TRBV3-1 and TRBJ1-1, with D perhaps TRBD1 (5 bases). V was cut by 1 base and J by 4 bases, with 10 bases left in between. The germline V gene encodes CDR1 LGHDT and CDR2 YNNKEL (reference sequence). This CDR3 is built from 14 residues. Here the CDR3 DNA reads TGTGCCAGCAGCCAAGTTCAGGGCACCACTGAAGCTTTCTTT. Protein product: CASSQVQGTTEAFF.

This clonotype was seen only a few times. The chain combines TRBV29-1 with TRBJ1-1; TRBD1 aligns across 9 bases. The CDR3 length is 15 residues. V gave up 3 bases and J gave up 0 bases; unmatched junction bases: 5. CDR1 is SQVTM, CDR2 ANQGSEA, per germline. The CDR3 DNA reads as TGCAGCGTTGATGGGGGACAGGGCCTGAACACTGAAGCTTTCTTT. It specifies CSVDGGQGLNTEAFF.

In this sample, this clonotype turned up a few times. The CDR3 spells CASSLIAGGPGEQYF. CDR3 DNA: TGTGCCAGCAGCTTAATAGCGGGAGGGCCCGGTGAGCAGTACTTC. The rearrangement uses TRBV7-9 and TRBJ2-7, with 11 nucleotides matching TRBD2. There are 15 residues in the CDR3. Trimming at V came to 2 bases and at J to 7 bases, leaving 7 bases not matched to a gene. CDR1 SEHNR and CDR2 FQNEAQ come from the germline V gene (reference sequence).

V and J are TRBV18 and TRBJ2-3, with 7 bases identical to TRBD2. The ends lost 6 bases at V and 2 bases at J; junction bases unmatched: 5. The CDR3 runs to 14 residues. Germline V lookup: CDR1 KGHSH, CDR2 LQKENI. In DNA form, the CDR3 reads TGTGCCAGCTCGTCCACTAGCGCCACAGATACGCAGTATTTT. Its translation is CASSSTSATDTQYF.

This clonotype appeared a few times. The J gene is TRBJ1-4, the V gene TRBV7-9; possible D gene TRBD1, 5 bases. The germline V gene has CDR1 SEHNR and CDR2 FQNEAQ (reference sequence). V lost 4 bases to trimming and J lost 7 bases, with 13 bases between them. The CDR3 sequence is 14 residues long. CDR3 sequence reads: CASSSDISPEKLFF. The CDR3 coding sequence is TGTGCCAGCAGCTCGGACATTTCCCCTGAAAAACTGTTTTTT.

CDR3 loop: CASSSKSVGGLQETQYF. The CDR3 region has the DNA TGCGCCAGCAGCTCGAAGAGTGTGGGGGGGCTCCAAGAGACCCAGTACTTC. The rearrangement joins TRBV5-1 to TRBJ2-5; D possibly corresponds to TRBD2 (7 bases). The CDR3 extends over 17 amino acids. Germline lookup yields CDR1 SGHRS and CDR2 YFSETQ. The V end was cut by 3 bases, the J end by 1 base, with 19 bases between.

This clonotype was observed at least ten times. At one of its ends the junction is not consistent with the germline gene, which may arise from a read error. The chain recombines TRBV20-1 with TRBJ2-1; 8 positions agree with TRBD2. CDR1 DFQATT and CDR2 SNEGSKA come from the germline V gene (reference sequence). The CDR3 contains 11 residues. The CDR3 DNA reads as TGCAGCGCTAGCGGGTACAATGAGCAGTTCTTC. It encodes CSASGYNEQFF.